The sequence of this T cell receptor beta chain was determined in a study of blood T cell repertoires in COVID-19. Trimming at V came to 3 bases and at J to 4 bases, leaving 3 bases not matched to a gene. This CDR3 comprises 15 residues. Germline CDR1 and CDR2: SGHDT and YYEEEE. In the source study's methods: Amplified reference gene primers provided the basis for estimating nucleated cell counts. The data were produced by immunoSEQ multiplex PCR, yet TCRdb's version contains in-frame clones alone and is incomplete. That table is the source of V, J and clone size, and D and trimming were worked out from the DNA. In the table there are 70,000 to 95,000 clones, around four fifths of which are singletons.

The sample comprised peripheral blood. The origin of this receptor is a woman between 70 and 85 years old with active or convalescent COVID-19. The chain couples TRBV5-6 to TRBJ2-3; 12 bases are a match to TRBD2. CDR3 region: CASSSSGGAPDTQYF. In nucleotides, the CDR3 is TGTGCCAGCAGCTCTAGCGGGGGGGCCCCAGATACGCAGTATTTT.